This TCR beta chain was captured in a study of a mutant IDH1 vaccine in newly diagnosed glioma. Study-wide background: Vaccinations, eight in total, occurred in weeks 1, 3, 5, 7, 11, 15, 19, 23. The earlier regimen, radiotherapy, temozolomide, or both, was most often both. General study points: Pseudoprogression showed no apparent link to changes in top peripheral T cell clonotypes.

TCRdb's copy holds only in-frame clones and misses some; the assay was immunoSEQ multiplex PCR. This sample has some 52,000 clones, with about 91% found just once. Worth noting for this clone: The antigen is unknown.

CDR1 is SGHTA, CDR2 FQGNSA, per germline. V shed 4 bases and J shed 6 bases, with 19 bases lying between them. This CDR3 comprises 15 residues. As to time point: week 11, during vaccination. With topical imiquimod, each dose of the vaccine consisted of 300 ug of mutant IDH1 20-mer peptide. This sample comprised PBMCs, obtained from a glioma patient whose treatment included an IDH1 peptide vaccine. The TCR comes from a man aged 50 or older with glioma. The J gene is TRBJ2-7, the V gene TRBV7-2, with D perhaps given as TRBD1 or TRBD2 (5 bases each). The CDR3, as DNA: TGTGCCAGCAGCTCCCAGGGAGTTGGTCCCGCCGAGCAGTACTTC. This gives the protein CASSSQGVGPAEQYF.